The 7 T cell receptor beta chains below come from one sample, sequenced in a study of early T cells in non-severe SARS-CoV-2 infection. TCRdb recomputed calls from the 5' RACE reads with MiXCR, one row per CDR3 protein. The sample has approximately 50,000 distinct CDR3 sequences; approximately 8.5% are singletons. The sample taken for sequencing was whole blood. All receptors come from an adult who was a healthcare worker with PCR-confirmed SARS-CoV-2 infection or an uninfected control (not recorded which).

CDR3 amino acids: CASSNSGANVLTF. DNA of the CDR3: TGTGCCAGCAGTAACTCTGGGGCCAACGTCCTGACTTTC. The V call is TRBV12-3 or TRBV12-4, the J call TRBJ2-6; the D is unclear. This CDR3 has 13 residues. V was shortened by 5 bases and J by 0 bases, with 2 bases between the two germline ends.

This clonotype appeared a few times. V usage is TRBV7-3 and J usage is TRBJ2-1; tentatively, D is TRBD2 (5 bases). Germline CDR1 and CDR2: SGHTA and FQGTGA. This CDR3 is 14 amino acids long. V dropped 5 bases and J dropped 3 bases, with 11 bases sitting between them. The CDR3 DNA is TGTGCCAGCAGCCCGAGGGCCAGCTACAATGAGCAGTTCTTC. Encoded protein: CASSPRASYNEQFF.

This clonotype was seen repeatedly, ten times or more. The chain recombines TRBV6-5 with TRBJ1-1, with D unclear. CDR3 length: 16 residues. The V end lost 0 bases, the J end lost 8 bases, and 19 bases lay between the germline ends. The germline gives CDR1 MNHEY, CDR2 SVGAGI. CDR3 sequence reads: CASSYSRAFTITEAFF. In DNA, the CDR3 is TGTGCCAGCAGTTACTCCCGGGCGTTCACAATCACGGAAGCTTTCTTT.

CDR3 nucleotide sequence: TGTGCCAGCCGGAGGACGGATCAGCCCCAGCATTTT. This gives the protein CASRRTDQPQHF. The J gene is TRBJ1-5, the V gene TRBV6-6, with D hard to call. The V gene lost 8 bases and the J gene lost 5 bases, with 10 bases spanning the gap. There are 12 residues in the CDR3. Germline values: CDR1 MNHNY, CDR2 SVGAGI (reference sequence).

Many counts were recorded for this clonotype. The rearrangement uses TRBV4-2 and TRBJ2-2; 9 bases fit TRBD2. CDR1 is LGHNA and CDR2 is YNFKEQ in the germline V gene. The CDR3 loop spans 15 amino acids. Losses at the gene ends were 4 bases for V and 5 bases for J; bases not matched to a gene: 5. The CDR3 bases are TGTGCCAGCAGCCCAAATAGCGGGAGTACCGGGGAGCTGTTTTTT. Translating gives CASSPNSGSTGELFF.

This clonotype occurred a few times. J is TRBJ2-1 and V is TRBV5-1, with 7 bases that match TRBD1. The CDR3 is 14 residues long. The V gene end was trimmed by 1 base and the J gene end by 9 bases; junction bases not matched to a gene: 7. Per germline, CDR1 SGHRS and CDR2 YFSETQ. The CDR3 here is CASSLRQGEGEQFF. CDR3 sequence (DNA): TGCGCCAGCAGCTTGAGACAGGGAGAGGGTGAGCAGTTCTTC.

The table lists this clonotype with many counts. V and J are TRBV24-1 and TRBJ2-5; perhaps TRBD1 as D (6 bases). The V end was cut by 4 bases, the J end by 9 bases, with 14 bases between. This CDR3 has 13 residues. Germline lookup yields CDR1 KGHDR and CDR2 SFDVKD. CDR3 residues: CATSEQDGQSQYF. DNA for the CDR3: TGTGCCACCAGTGAGCAGGACGGACAGTCCCAGTACTTC.